This T cell receptor (beta chain) was profiled in a study of Graves' ophthalmopathy and Graves' hyperthyroidism. Scientists amplified the TCR beta CDR3 regions from RNA transcripts. HTBI-primed first-round RT-PCR preceded second-round multiplex PCR. TCRdb fed the multiplex PCR reads into MiXCR, producing one record per CDR3 protein. The sample has over a million distinct CDR3 sequences, approximately 35% seen once. The V gene lost 0 bases and the J gene lost 7 bases, with 13 bases spanning the gap. Per germline, CDR1 MNHNY and CDR2 SVGAGI (reference sequence). There are 15 residues in the CDR3. This chain connects TRBV6-6 to TRBJ1-5, with D unclear. The sequence was collected from an adult man with Graves' hyperthyroidism. Sequencing was carried out using peripheral blood or thyroid tissue (not recorded which). In DNA, the CDR3 is TGTGCCAGCAGTTACTCGGGTACTCTAGGGCAGCCCCAGCATTTT. It yields the protein CASSYSGTLGQPQHF.